This T cell receptor (beta chain) comes out of a study of blood T cell repertoires in COVID-19 (dated by TCRdb to 2020 to 2022). Regarding the complete study: Samples from collaborators originated in the United States, Italy and Spain and spanned both the acute and convalescent phases of COVID-19. Deeply sampled blood TCRbeta repertoires from subjects exposed to, actively infected with, or recovered from COVID-19 were included in the dataset. Nearly every sample came with metadata listing a de-identified subject ID, COVID-19 status, age in years and sex. The repertoires were released in a freely available public database meant as a resource for research on the immune response to SARS-CoV-2. Where available, HLA class I and class II types were obtained from metadata supplied by the sample provider rather than from assay-based typing. The material from the prospective study consisted of cDNA or gDNA derived from T cells, B-cell-depleted T cells, or PBMCs. Samples were obtained from the ongoing ImmuneRACE study (first 160 participants) and from some 1,300 subjects provided by 6 global collaborators. What the authors observed across the whole study: How much clinical and demographic metadata was included differed by source and by participant, and the metadata was provided uncurated.

TCRbeta CDR3 regions were amplified from genomic DNA by means of the immunoSEQ Assay, a bias-controlled multiplex PCR. The published analysis was carried out like this. Within the assay, amplification of reference gene primers was used to estimate how many nucleated cells each sample contained. To quantify the absolute abundance of each unique TCRbeta CDR3 rearrangement, sequence reads were collapsed and filtered. Productive Simpson clonality was computed per sample as the square root of Simpson's diversity index over productive rearrangements. Held by TCRdb, this immuneACCESS table contains in-frame sequences only and omits some clones. Under half of the omission traces to an unresolved V gene where checked; the cause of the rest is unknown. The D gene and trimming were derived from the DNA, and the V and J assignments and clone size from that table. The sample data list roughly 70,000 clones, and approximately 90% of these were observed just once. Around 1.3% of the sample belongs to the ten largest clones.

Collaborating institutions collected whole blood in K2EDTA tubes following their own protocols. For TCRbeta analysis, collaborators shipped samples in one of three forms: frozen whole blood, isolated PBMCs, or DNA extracted from either of those sample types. For CDR1 and CDR2, the germline V gene lists MGHRA and YSYEKL. Reading from cysteine to phenylalanine, the CDR3 counts 15 amino acids. The DNA shown is the 45-base CDR3, in frame from base 1. Trimming costs V 0 bases and J 0 bases, and their ends lie 6 bases apart. A single count supports this clone. Its antigen is not yet known. One base away there is no much larger clone; base qualities are not given.

The sample taken for sequencing was peripheral blood. The chain links TRBV4-1 with TRBJ1-5; no confident D gene assignment can be made. The source of this sequence is a human donor in a cohort sampled during active COVID-19. The CDR3 protein: CASSQDYSSNQPQHF. The base sequence is TGCGCCAGCAGCCAAGATTATAGTAGCAATCAGCCCCAGCATTTT.